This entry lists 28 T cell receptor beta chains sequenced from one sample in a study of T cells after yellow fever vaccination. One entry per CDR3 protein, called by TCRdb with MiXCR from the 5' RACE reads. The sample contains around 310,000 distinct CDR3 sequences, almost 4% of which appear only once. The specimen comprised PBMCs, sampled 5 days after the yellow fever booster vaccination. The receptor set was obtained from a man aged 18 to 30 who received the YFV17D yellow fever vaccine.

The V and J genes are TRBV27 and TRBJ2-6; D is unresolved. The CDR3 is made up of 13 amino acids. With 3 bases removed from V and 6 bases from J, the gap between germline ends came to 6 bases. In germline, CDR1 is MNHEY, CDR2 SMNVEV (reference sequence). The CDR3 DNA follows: TGTGCCAGCAGTTTTTACGAGGCCAACGTCCTGACTTTC. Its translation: CASSFYEANVLTF.

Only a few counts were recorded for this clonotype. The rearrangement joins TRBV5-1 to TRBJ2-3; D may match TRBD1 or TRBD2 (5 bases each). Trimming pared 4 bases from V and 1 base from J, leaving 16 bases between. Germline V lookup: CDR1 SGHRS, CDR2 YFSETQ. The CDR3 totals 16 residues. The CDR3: CASSERTRRGTDTQYF. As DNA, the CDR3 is TGCGCCAGCAGCGAACGGACAAGGCGGGGCACAGATACGCAGTATTTT.

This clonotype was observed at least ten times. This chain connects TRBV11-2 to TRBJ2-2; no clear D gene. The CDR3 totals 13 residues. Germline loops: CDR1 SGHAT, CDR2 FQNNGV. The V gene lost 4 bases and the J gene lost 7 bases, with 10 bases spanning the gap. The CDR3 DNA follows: TGTGCCAGCAGCTCCCCAGATCTCGGGGAGCTGTTTTTT. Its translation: CASSSPDLGELFF.

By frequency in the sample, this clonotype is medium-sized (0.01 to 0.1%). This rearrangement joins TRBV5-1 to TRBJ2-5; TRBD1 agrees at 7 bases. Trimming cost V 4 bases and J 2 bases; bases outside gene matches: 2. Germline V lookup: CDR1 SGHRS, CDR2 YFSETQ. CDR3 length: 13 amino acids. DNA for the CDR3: TGCGCCAGCAGCGGGACAGCGCAAGAGACCCAGTACTTC. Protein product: CASSGTAQETQYF.

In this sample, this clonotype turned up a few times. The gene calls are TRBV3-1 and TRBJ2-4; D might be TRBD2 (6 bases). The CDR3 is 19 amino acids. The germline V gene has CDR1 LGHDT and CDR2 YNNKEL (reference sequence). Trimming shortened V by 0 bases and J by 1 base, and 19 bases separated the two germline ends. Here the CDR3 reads CASSQERDSRNGAKNIQYF. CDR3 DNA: TGTGCCAGCAGCCAAGAGCGGGACTCAAGAAACGGTGCCAAAAACATTCAGTACTTC. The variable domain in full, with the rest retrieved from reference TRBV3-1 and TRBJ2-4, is DTAVSQTPKYLVTQMGNDKSIKCEQNLGHDTMYWYKQDSKKFLKIMFSYNNKELIINETVPNRFSPKSPDKAHLNLHINSLELGDSAVYFCASSQERDSRNGAKNIQYFGAGTRLSVL.

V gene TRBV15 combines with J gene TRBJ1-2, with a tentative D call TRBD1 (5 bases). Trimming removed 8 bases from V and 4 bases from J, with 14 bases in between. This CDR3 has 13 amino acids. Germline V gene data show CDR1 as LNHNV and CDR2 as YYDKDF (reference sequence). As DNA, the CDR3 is TGTGCCACCCGGGGACGTACGCCCTATGGCTACACCTTC. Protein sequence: CATRGRTPYGYTF.

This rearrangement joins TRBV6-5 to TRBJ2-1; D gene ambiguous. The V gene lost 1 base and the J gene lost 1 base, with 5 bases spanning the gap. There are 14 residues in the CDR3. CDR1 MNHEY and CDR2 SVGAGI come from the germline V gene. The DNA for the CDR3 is TGTGCCAGCAGTTACTATGCTTCCTACAATGAGCAGTTCTTC. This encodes CASSYYASYNEQFF.

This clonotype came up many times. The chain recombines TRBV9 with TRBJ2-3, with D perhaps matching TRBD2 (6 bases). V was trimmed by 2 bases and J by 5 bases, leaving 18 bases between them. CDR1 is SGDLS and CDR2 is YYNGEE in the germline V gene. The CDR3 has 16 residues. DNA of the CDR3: TGTGCCAGCAGCGTCGGAGGGTTCTCACCGGGAGATACGCAGTATTTT. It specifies CASSVGGFSPGDTQYF. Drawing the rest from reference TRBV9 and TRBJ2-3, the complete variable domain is DSGVTQTPKHLITATGQRVTLRCSPRSGDLSVYWYQQSLDQGLQFLIQYYNGEERAKGNILERFSAQQFPDLHSELNLSSLELGDSALYFCASSVGGFSPGDTQYFGPGTRLTVL.

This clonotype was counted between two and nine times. The CDR3 coding sequence is TGTGCCAGCAGTGAAGTAATTGGCAGGCTTCAGCCCCAGCATTTT. It translates to CASSEVIGRLQPQHF. This rearrangement joins TRBV6-1 to TRBJ1-5, with D hard to call. The V gene lost 1 base and the J gene lost 6 bases, with 13 bases spanning the gap. CDR1 is MNHNS and CDR2 is SASEGT in the germline V gene. The CDR3 sequence is 15 residues long.

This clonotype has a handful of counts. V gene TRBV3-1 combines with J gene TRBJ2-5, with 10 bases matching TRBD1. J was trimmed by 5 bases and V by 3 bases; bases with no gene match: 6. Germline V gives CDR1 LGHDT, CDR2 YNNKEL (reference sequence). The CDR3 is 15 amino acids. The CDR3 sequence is CASSHLTGGGETQYF. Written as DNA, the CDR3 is TGTGCCAGCAGCCACCTGACAGGGGGCGGGGAGACCCAGTACTTC.

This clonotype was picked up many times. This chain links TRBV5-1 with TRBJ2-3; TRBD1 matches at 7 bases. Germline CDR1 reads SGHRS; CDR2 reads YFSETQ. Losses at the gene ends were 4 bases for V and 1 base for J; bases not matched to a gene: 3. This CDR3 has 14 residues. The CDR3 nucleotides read TGCGCCAGCAGCCGACAGGGCGGCACAGATACGCAGTATTTT. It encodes CASSRQGGTDTQYF.

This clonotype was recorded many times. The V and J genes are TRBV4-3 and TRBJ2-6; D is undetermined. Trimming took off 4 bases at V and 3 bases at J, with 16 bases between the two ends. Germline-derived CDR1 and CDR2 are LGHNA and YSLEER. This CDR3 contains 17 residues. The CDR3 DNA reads TGCGCCAGCAGCCCGTTACGTCGGATCTTTGGGGCCAACGTCCTGACTTTC. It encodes CASSPLRRIFGANVLTF.

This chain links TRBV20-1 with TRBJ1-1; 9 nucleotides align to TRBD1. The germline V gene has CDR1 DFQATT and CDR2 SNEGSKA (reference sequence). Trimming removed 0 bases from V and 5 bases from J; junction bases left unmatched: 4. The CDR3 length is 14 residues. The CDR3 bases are TGCAGTGCTAGAGACGGGACAGGGAGAACTGAAGCTTTCTTT. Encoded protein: CSARDGTGRTEAFF.

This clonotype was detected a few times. CDR3 sequence (DNA): TGTGCCAGCAGCTGGGGACAGAATAATGAAAAACTGTTTTTT. It encodes CASSWGQNNEKLFF. This chain uses TRBV5-4 with TRBJ1-4; 7 nucleotides agree with TRBD1. The trim removed 3 bases at V and 4 bases at J, leaving 3 bases unmatched. Germline V lookup: CDR1 SGHNT, CDR2 YYREEE (reference sequence). This CDR3 is 14 amino acids long.

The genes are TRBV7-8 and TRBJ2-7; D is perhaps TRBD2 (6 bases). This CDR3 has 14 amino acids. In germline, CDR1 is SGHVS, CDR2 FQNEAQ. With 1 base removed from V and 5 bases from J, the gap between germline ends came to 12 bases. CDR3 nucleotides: TGTGCCAGCAGCTTAGTGGGGGGACGGAACGAGCAGTACTTC. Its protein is CASSLVGGRNEQYF.

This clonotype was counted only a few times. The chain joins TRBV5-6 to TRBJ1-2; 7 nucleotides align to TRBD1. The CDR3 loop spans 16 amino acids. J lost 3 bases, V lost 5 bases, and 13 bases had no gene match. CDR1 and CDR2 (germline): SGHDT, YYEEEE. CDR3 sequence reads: CASRMVSSGGHYGYTF. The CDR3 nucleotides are TGTGCCAGCAGAATGGTTTCGTCAGGGGGGCACTATGGCTACACCTTC.

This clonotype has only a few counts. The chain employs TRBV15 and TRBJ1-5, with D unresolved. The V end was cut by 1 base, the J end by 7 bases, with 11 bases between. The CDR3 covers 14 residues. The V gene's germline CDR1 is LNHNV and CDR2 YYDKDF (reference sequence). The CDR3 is CATSRVFSGQPQHF. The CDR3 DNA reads TGTGCCACCAGCAGAGTTTTTAGCGGGCAGCCCCAGCATTTT.

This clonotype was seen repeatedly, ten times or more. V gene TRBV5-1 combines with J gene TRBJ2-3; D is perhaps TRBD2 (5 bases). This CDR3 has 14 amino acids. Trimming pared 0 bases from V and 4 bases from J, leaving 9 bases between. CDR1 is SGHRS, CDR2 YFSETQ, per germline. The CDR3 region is CASSLVPGADTQYF. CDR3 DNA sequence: TGCGCCAGCAGCTTGGTACCCGGGGCAGATACGCAGTATTTT.

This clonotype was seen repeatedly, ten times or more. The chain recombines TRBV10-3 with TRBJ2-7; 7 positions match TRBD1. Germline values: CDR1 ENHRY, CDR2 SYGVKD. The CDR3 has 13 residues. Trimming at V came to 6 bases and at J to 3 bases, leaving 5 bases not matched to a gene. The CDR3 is CAISPGTDYEQYF. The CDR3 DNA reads TGTGCCATCAGCCCCGGGACAGACTACGAGCAGTACTTC.

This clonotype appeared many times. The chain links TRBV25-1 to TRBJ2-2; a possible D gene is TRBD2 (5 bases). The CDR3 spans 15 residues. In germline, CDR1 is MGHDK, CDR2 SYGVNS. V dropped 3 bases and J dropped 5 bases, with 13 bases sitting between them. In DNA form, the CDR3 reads TGTGCCAGCAGTGATGGAGTAGGAGGTACCGGGGAGCTGTTTTTT. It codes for CASSDGVGGTGELFF.

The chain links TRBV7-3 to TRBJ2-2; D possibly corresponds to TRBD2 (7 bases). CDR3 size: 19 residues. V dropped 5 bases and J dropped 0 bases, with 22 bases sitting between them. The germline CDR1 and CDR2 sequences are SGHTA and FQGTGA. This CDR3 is CASSPRFSGGITNTGELFF. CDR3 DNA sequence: TGTGCCAGCAGCCCCAGATTCTCGGGGGGCATTACGAACACCGGGGAGCTGTTTTTT.

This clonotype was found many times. The CDR3 DNA is TGTGCCAGCAGGCCAGGAAGAGATACGCAGTATTTT. Its protein product is CASRPGRDTQYF. The V and J genes are TRBV6-5 and TRBJ2-3, with D unresolved. V dropped 6 bases and J dropped 5 bases, with 9 bases sitting between them. CDR1 and CDR2 (germline): MNHEY, SVGAGI. The CDR3 spans 12 residues.

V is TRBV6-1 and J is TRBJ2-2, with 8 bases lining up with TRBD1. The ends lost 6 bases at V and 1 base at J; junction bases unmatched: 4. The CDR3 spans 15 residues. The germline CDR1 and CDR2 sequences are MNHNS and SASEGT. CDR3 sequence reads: CASRGDRGNTGELFF. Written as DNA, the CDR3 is TGTGCCAGCAGAGGAGACAGGGGGAACACCGGGGAGCTGTTTTTT.

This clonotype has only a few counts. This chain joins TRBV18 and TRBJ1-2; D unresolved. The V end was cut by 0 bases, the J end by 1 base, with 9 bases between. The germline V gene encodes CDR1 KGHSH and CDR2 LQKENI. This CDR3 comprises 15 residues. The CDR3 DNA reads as TGTGCCAGCTCACCACCGGGCCATAGTAACTATGGCTACACCTTC. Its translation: CASSPPGHSNYGYTF.

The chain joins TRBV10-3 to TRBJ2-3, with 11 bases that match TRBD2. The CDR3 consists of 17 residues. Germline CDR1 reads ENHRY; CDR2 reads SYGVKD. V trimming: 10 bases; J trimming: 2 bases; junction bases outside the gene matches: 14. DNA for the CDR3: TGTGCCACCAGGGGGCTAGCGGGGGGACCAGACACAGATACGCAGTATTTT. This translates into CATRGLAGGPDTDTQYF.

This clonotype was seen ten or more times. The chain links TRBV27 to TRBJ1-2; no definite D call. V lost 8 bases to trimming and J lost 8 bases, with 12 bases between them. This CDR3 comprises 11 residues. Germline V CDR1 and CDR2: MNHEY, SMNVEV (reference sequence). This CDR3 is CASPVRVGYTF. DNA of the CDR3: TGTGCCAGCCCTGTAAGGGTAGGCTACACCTTC.

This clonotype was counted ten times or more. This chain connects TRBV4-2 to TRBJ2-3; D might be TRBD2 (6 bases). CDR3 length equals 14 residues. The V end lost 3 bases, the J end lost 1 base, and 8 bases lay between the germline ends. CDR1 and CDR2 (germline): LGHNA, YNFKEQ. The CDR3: CASSHPGGTDTQYF. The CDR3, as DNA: TGTGCCAGCAGCCATCCGGGGGGCACAGATACGCAGTATTTT.

CDR3 in amino acids: CASSQDLGAAGPVQYF. CDR3 nucleotide sequence: TGCGCCAGCAGCCAAGATTTAGGGGCCGCAGGCCCAGTACAGTACTTC. This chain links TRBV4-1 with TRBJ2-7; D is perhaps TRBD1 (5 bases). V was pared by 0 bases and J by 10 bases, with 22 bases between. This CDR3 is 16 amino acids long. Germline V CDR1 and CDR2: MGHRA, YSYEKL.